Shown below are 25 T cell receptor beta chains from a single sample sequenced in a study of spatial heterogeneity in lung cancer. Study-wide results and caveats: How many expanded intratumoral alpha and beta TCRs were present tracked the tumor mutation count, which was a count of nonsynonymous mutations.

These receptors' targets are unknown. MiXCR, applied by TCRdb to the 5' RACE reads, yields one record per CDR3 protein. The table records about 9,800 distinct CDR3 sequences, about 6.3% of them present only once. As for time point: sample taken at primary tumor resection. The sample in question was lung tumor tissue, obtained at surgery. These TCRs come from a male donor with early-stage non-small cell lung cancer.

Ten or more counts support this clonotype. The chain joins TRBV6-5 to TRBJ2-6; tentative D call: TRBD2 (5 bases). Trimming took off 2 bases at V and 5 bases at J, with 7 bases between the two ends. Germline assignment: CDR1 MNHEY and CDR2 SVGAGI. The CDR3 runs to 14 residues. The CDR3 is CASSYGRWANVLTF. The CDR3 DNA sequence: TGTGCCAGCAGTTACGGGAGATGGGCCAACGTCCTGACTTTC.

This clonotype was seen repeatedly, ten times or more. V gene TRBV12-3 or TRBV12-4 combines with J gene TRBJ1-5, with unresolved D. The CDR3 runs to 16 residues. Trimming cost V 6 bases and J 2 bases, with 17 bases left between them. The CDR3 loop reads CASSPSWGEGNQPQHF. The CDR3 nucleotides are TGTGCCAGCAGCCCTAGCTGGGGAGAGGGCAATCAGCCCCAGCATTTT.

This clonotype was counted many times. The J gene is TRBJ1-2, the V gene TRBV6-1, with D maybe TRBD1 (6 bases). Germline values: CDR1 MNHNS, CDR2 SASEGT. Deletions cut 8 bases from V and 4 bases from J, with 20 bases between. This CDR3 region has 15 residues. DNA for the CDR3: TGTGCCAGCGTCCGGGAGGGGGGCTTCGTCTATGGCTACACCTTC. Residues: CASVREGGFVYGYTF.

Many counts were recorded for this clonotype. The rearrangement links TRBV11-2 to TRBJ2-1, with 10 bases lining up with TRBD2. The CDR3 loop spans 16 amino acids. The V segment lost 4 bases and the J segment 3 bases; nucleotides outside the gene matches: 6. CDR1 SGHAT and CDR2 FQNNGV come from the germline V gene. The CDR3 spells CASSSRLAGIYNEQFF. CDR3 DNA sequence: TGTGCCAGCAGCTCCAGACTAGCGGGTATCTACAATGAGCAGTTCTTC.

This clonotype has ten or more counts. CDR3 in DNA: TGCAGTGCGGGACAGGGAAACTATGGCTACACCTTC. Amino acids: CSAGQGNYGYTF. The chain has TRBV20-1 and TRBJ1-2; 9 bases are shared with TRBD1. CDR3 size: 12 residues. Germline lookup yields CDR1 DFQATT and CDR2 SNEGSKA (reference sequence). Trimming took 6 bases from V and 2 from J; bases not matched to a gene: 1.

This clonotype was observed at least ten times. This chain uses TRBV14 with TRBJ1-1; TRBD1 is a possible D gene (6 bases). The germline V and J ends were trimmed by 2 bases and 5 bases, with 15 bases remaining between them. CDR1 SGHDN and CDR2 FVKESK come from the germline V gene. The CDR3 is made up of 15 amino acids. CDR3 region: CASSQLGTGRTEAFF. Here the CDR3 DNA reads TGTGCCAGCAGCCAATTGGGAACAGGGAGGACTGAAGCTTTCTTT.

In its sample, this clonotype was seen many times. The chain employs TRBV28 and TRBJ1-2; D uncertain. There are 11 residues in the CDR3. The germline CDR1 and CDR2 sequences are MDHEN and SYDVKM. The germline V and J ends were trimmed by 3 bases and 2 bases, with 1 base remaining between them. As DNA, the CDR3 is TGTGCCAGCAGTTTGAACTATGGCTACACCTTC. Amino acid sequence: CASSLNYGYTF.

This clonotype rates as medium-sized. CDR3 nucleotides: TGCGCCAGCAGCTTGGCCGGACTCCACCATCAGCCCCAGCATTTT. Translated, it gives CASSLAGLHHQPQHF. The rearrangement joins TRBV5-1 to TRBJ1-5; D unclear. Trimming shortened V by 0 bases and J by 5 bases, and 12 bases separated the two germline ends. The CDR3 extends over 15 amino acids. CDR1 and CDR2 (germline): SGHRS, YFSETQ.

Many counts were recorded for this clonotype. This chain uses TRBV20-1 with TRBJ2-7, with D maybe TRBD1 (5 bases). Looked up from germline, CDR1 is DFQATT and CDR2 is SNEGSKA (reference sequence). The ends were cut back, 6 bases at V and 2 bases at J, with 17 bases in the middle. CDR3 length equals 14 residues. The CDR3 nucleotides read TGCAGTGCCATCCACCCGCAGGGAACCTACGAGCAGTACTTC. The encoded protein is CSAIHPQGTYEQYF.

This clonotype was detected ten times or more. The chain uses TRBV12-3 or TRBV12-4 and TRBJ1-2; a weak D match, TRBD1 (6 bases). This CDR3 is built from 14 residues. The V and J ends lost 1 base and 5 bases respectively, with 11 bases between them. CDR3 bases: TGTGCCAGCAGTTTAGTCGGGGGCGGGTATGGCTACACCTTC. Protein product: CASSLVGGGYGYTF.

This clonotype was observed at least ten times. The chain employs TRBV3-1 and TRBJ1-2, with unresolved D. V was shortened by 1 base and J by 4 bases, with 7 bases between the two germline ends. The V gene's germline CDR1 is LGHDT and CDR2 YNNKEL (reference sequence). The CDR3 runs 13 residues. CDR3 protein: CASSQGPFYGYTF. CDR3 coding DNA: TGTGCCAGCAGCCAAGGACCGTTCTATGGCTACACCTTC.

This clonotype was recorded many times. The J gene is TRBJ2-3, the V gene TRBV5-6; 9 bases align to TRBD1. The CDR3 has 16 residues. The germline V gene has CDR1 SGHDT and CDR2 YYEEEE. Trimming took 2 bases from V and 6 from J; bases not matched to a gene: 10. In DNA, the CDR3 is TGTGCCAGCAGCTTTTACAGGGGGCGTACACATGATACGCAGTATTTT. Protein sequence: CASSFYRGRTHDTQYF.

This clonotype was seen ten or more times. The chain couples TRBV28 to TRBJ1-1, with TRBD1 matching over 10 bases. Unmatched junction bases numbered 8, after V lost 4 bases and J lost 6 bases. The CDR3 has 15 amino acids. In germline, CDR1 is MDHEN, CDR2 SYDVKM. CDR3 residues: CASSSAGTGVPEAFF. DNA for the CDR3: TGTGCCAGCAGTTCGGCGGGGACAGGGGTCCCTGAAGCTTTCTTT.

The gene calls are TRBV7-9 and TRBJ1-6; 9 bases match TRBD1. Germline V gene lookup returns CDR1 SEHNR and CDR2 FQNEAQ (reference sequence). V gave up 6 bases and J gave up 12 bases; unmatched junction bases: 9. There are 14 residues in the CDR3. The CDR3 coding sequence is TGTGCCAGCAGTTTTACGACAGGGGGAGGACCCCTCCACTTT. Translating it yields CASSFTTGGGPLHF.

This chain links TRBV5-6 with TRBJ2-5; TRBD1 matches 9 bases. The V gene end was trimmed by 3 bases and the J gene end by 4 bases; junction bases not matched to a gene: 4. The germline V gene encodes CDR1 SGHDT and CDR2 YYEEEE. CDR3 length equals 14 residues. The CDR3: CASSWPTGGETQYF. CDR3 in DNA: TGTGCCAGCAGCTGGCCGACAGGGGGAGAGACCCAGTACTTC.

This clonotype was seen many times. The chain recombines TRBV7-8 with TRBJ2-2, with TRBD1 as a possible D gene (5 bases). V was trimmed by 5 bases and J by 6 bases, leaving 13 bases between them. This CDR3 is built from 14 residues. From germline, CDR1 is SGHVS and CDR2 FQNEAQ. CDR3 nucleotides: TGTGCCAGCAGCGCCACAGGATCCCCCGGGGAGCTGTTTTTT. The encoded protein is CASSATGSPGELFF.

This clonotype was seen many times. V is TRBV5-1 and J is TRBJ2-6; 9 bases agree with TRBD1. The CDR3 totals 18 residues. Germline V gene sequence: CDR1 SGHRS, CDR2 YFSETQ. Trimming took 7 bases from V and 1 from J; bases not matched to a gene: 12. The DNA of the CDR3 is TGCGCCAGCGCTCCTGGGGGACAGGGTTTATCTGGGGCCAACGTCCTGACTTTC. It is translated as CASAPGGQGLSGANVLTF.

This clonotype has a count of ten or more. The chain recombines TRBV9 with TRBJ2-3, with D uncertain. There are 16 residues in the CDR3. Trimming took 2 bases from V and 4 from J, leaving 17 bases between them. Germline CDR1 reads SGDLS; CDR2 reads YYNGEE. The CDR3 bases are TGTGCCAGCAGCGTTCCCCCCCTCTCTGGGGCAGATACGCAGTATTTT. It codes for CASSVPPLSGADTQYF.

In this sample, this clonotype turned up many times. This chain connects TRBV7-8 to TRBJ2-1; a possible D gene is TRBD2 (6 bases). CDR1 and CDR2 from the germline V gene are SGHVS and FQNEAQ. The CDR3 is 13 amino acids. Deletions cut 4 bases from V and 6 bases from J, with 10 bases between. CDR3 in amino acids: CASSSGTLNEQFF. The CDR3 region has the DNA TGTGCCAGCAGCTCCGGGACTCTCAATGAGCAGTTCTTC. The whole variable domain, filled in from reference TRBV7-8 and TRBJ2-1, reads GAGVSQSPRYKVAKRGQDVALRCDPISGHVSLFWYQQALGQGPEFLTYFQNEAQLDKSGLPSDRFFAERPEGSVSTLKIQRTQQEDSAVYLCASSSGTLNEQFFGPGTRLTVL.

This clonotype was detected ten times or more. The V and J genes are TRBV24-1 and TRBJ1-1; D might be TRBD1 (5 bases). Germline V gene lookup returns CDR1 KGHDR and CDR2 SFDVKD. V lost 5 bases to trimming and J lost 4 bases, with 16 bases between them. This CDR3 region has 15 residues. CDR3 nucleotides: TGTGCCACCAGTGCCCCGGGGCAGGAGGGCACTGAAGCTTTCTTT. Amino acid sequence: CATSAPGQEGTEAFF.

This clonotype was recorded many times. This sequence joins TRBV6-1 and TRBJ1-5; a weak D match, TRBD1 (5 bases). The CDR3 runs to 12 residues. V dropped 4 bases and J dropped 12 bases, with 13 bases sitting between them. Per the germline V gene, CDR1 is MNHNS and CDR2 is SASEGT. The CDR3 is CASSVNQGRQHF. The CDR3 DNA follows: TGTGCCAGCAGTGTAAACCAGGGCCGCCAGCATTTT.

This clonotype has at least ten counts. The rearrangement links TRBV28 to TRBJ1-4, with D possibly TRBD1 on 6 matching bases. V was trimmed by 7 bases and J by 7 bases, leaving 16 bases between them. The length of the CDR3 is 14 residues. Germline V lookup: CDR1 MDHEN, CDR2 SYDVKM. The CDR3 loop reads CASNGWGAGEKLFF. CDR3 coding DNA: TGTGCCAGCAACGGTTGGGGGGCAGGTGAAAAACTGTTTTTT.

This clonotype was seen ten or more times. This sequence joins TRBV5-1 and TRBJ1-1; D is uncertain. Germline assignment: CDR1 SGHRS and CDR2 YFSETQ. V was trimmed by 2 bases and J by 2 bases, leaving 7 bases between them. The CDR3 consists of 13 residues. CDR3 sequence (DNA): TGCGCCAGCAGCTTTGGACCTAACACTGAAGCTTTCTTT. Translating it yields CASSFGPNTEAFF.

This clonotype showed up many times. This chain uses TRBV30 with TRBJ1-6; D gene uncertain. From germline, CDR1 is GTSNPN and CDR2 SVGIG (reference sequence). CDR3 length: 13 amino acids. The V end was cut by 3 bases, the J end by 7 bases, with 10 bases between. CDR3 nucleotides: TGTGCCTGGAGGGGGTTGGGAAATTCACCCCTCCACTTT. Translation gives CAWRGLGNSPLHF.

This clonotype was observed many times. The gene calls are TRBV28 and TRBJ1-1; tentative D call: TRBD1 (6 bases). Looked up from germline, CDR1 is MDHEN and CDR2 is SYDVKM. V dropped 2 bases and J dropped 0 bases, with 16 bases sitting between them. The CDR3 runs 17 residues. In DNA form, the CDR3 reads TGTGCCAGCAGTTTACCCCAAGGGGGGACCATGAACACTGAAGCTTTCTTT. Its translation is CASSLPQGGTMNTEAFF.